These 29 T cell receptor beta chains were sequenced from one sample in a study of T cell responses to AZD1222 COVID-19 vaccine. The protocol was immunoSEQ multiplex PCR, while the TCRdb copy is restricted to in-frame clones and leaves out a portion. The table records 50,000 to 65,000 clones, over 75% of them present only once. This sample comprised peripheral blood, obtained 28 days after the second AZD1222 dose. Source of these receptors: an adult who received the AZD1222 COVID-19 vaccine.

This rearrangement joins TRBV13 to TRBJ2-1; D might be TRBD1 (6 bases). Germline CDR1 and CDR2: PRHDT and FYEKMQ (reference sequence). V shed 8 bases and J shed 7 bases, with 15 bases lying between them. The CDR3 loop spans 13 amino acids. In DNA, the CDR3 is TGTGCCAGCGAGGCAGGGGAAGAGAATGAGCAGTTCTTC. This sequence encodes CASEAGEENEQFF.

The gene calls are TRBV2 and TRBJ2-7; no firm D call. The V end lost 0 bases, the J end lost 5 bases, and 17 bases lay between the germline ends. The CDR3 has 16 amino acids. Germline CDR1 is SNHLY and CDR2 is FYNNEI. CDR3 DNA sequence: TGTGCCAGCAGTGAAGCGGCGGAGTCTCTCCTACACGAGCAGTACTTC. Amino acid sequence: CASSEAAESLLHEQYF. Full variable domain (remainder filled in from reference TRBV2 and TRBJ2-7): EPEVTQTPSHQVTQMGQEVILRCVPISNHLYFYWYRQILGQKVEFLVSFYNNEISEKSEIFDDQFSVERPDGSNFTLKIRSTKLEDSAMYFCASSEAAESLLHEQYFGPGTRLTVT.

This clone was observed a single time. The chain employs TRBV5-1 and TRBJ2-7; D is possibly TRBD1 (6 bases). V lost 0 bases and J 6 bases, leaving 16 bases between the germline ends. Germline CDR1 and CDR2: SGHRS and YFSETQ. The CDR3 is made up of 15 amino acids. The CDR3 loop is CASSLAGTRSGEQYF. The CDR3 DNA sequence: TGCGCCAGCAGCTTGGCCGGGACACGGTCGGGCGAGCAGTACTTC.

The V gene is TRBV6-6, the J gene TRBJ2-3; D possibly corresponds to TRBD2 (6 bases). The V end lost 2 bases, the J end lost 2 bases, and 8 bases lay between the germline ends. Germline V gene lookup returns CDR1 MNHNY and CDR2 SVGAGI (reference sequence). The CDR3 consists of 14 residues. The CDR3 is CASSYRGNTDTQYF. DNA of the CDR3: TGTGCCAGCAGTTACCGCGGGAACACAGATACGCAGTATTTT.

The chain carries TRBV28 and TRBJ1-5; no reliable D call. The CDR3 runs 12 residues. V was shortened by 0 bases and J by 5 bases, with 2 bases between the two germline ends. CDR1 is MDHEN and CDR2 is SYDVKM in the germline V gene. CDR3 DNA sequence: TGTGCCAGCAGTTTATGGGATCAGCCCCAGCATTTT. Its protein is CASSLWDQPQHF.

The chain combines TRBV5-4 with TRBJ2-1; 9 bases match TRBD1. Germline CDR1 and CDR2: SGHNT and YYREEE (reference sequence). CDR3 length: 17 residues. V lost 4 bases to trimming and J lost 4 bases; unmatched junction nucleotides: 12. The CDR3 sequence is CASSQGEDRGGYNEQFF. DNA of the CDR3: TGTGCCAGCAGCCAGGGGGAGGACAGGGGAGGGTACAATGAGCAGTTCTTC.

This chain connects TRBV28 to TRBJ2-1; D may be TRBD1 (5 bases). The germline gives CDR1 MDHEN, CDR2 SYDVKM. CDR3 length: 17 amino acids. V shed 3 bases and J shed 7 bases, with 22 bases lying between them. In DNA form, the CDR3 reads TGTGCCAGCAGTTTTCCCCTGCTCGGCAGGGCGGTGAATGAGCAGTTCTTC. Amino acids: CASSFPLLGRAVNEQFF.

J is TRBJ2-5 and V is TRBV6-2 or TRBV6-3, with D perhaps matching TRBD1 (5 bases). Germline CDR1 and CDR2: MNHEY and SVGEGT. The V gene lost 0 bases and the J gene lost 6 bases, with 11 bases spanning the gap. The CDR3 spans 14 residues. The CDR3 loop is CASSYSLDRQTQYF. CDR3 nucleotide sequence: TGTGCCAGCAGTTACTCGCTCGACAGACAGACCCAGTACTTC.

The chain couples TRBV4-2 to TRBJ2-7; perhaps TRBD2 as D (5 bases). Germline assignment: CDR1 LGHNA and CDR2 YNFKEQ. The CDR3 length is 13 residues. V lost 1 base, J lost 6 bases, and 10 bases lay in between. DNA for the CDR3: TGTGCCAGCAGCCAAGTTGGAGGCTCCGAGCAGTACTTC. This translates into CASSQVGGSEQYF.

The rearrangement uses TRBV11-2 and TRBJ2-5, with TRBD1 matching 9 bases. The CDR3 extends over 15 amino acids. CDR1 and CDR2 from the germline V gene are SGHAT and FQNNGV. The V and J ends lost 5 bases and 5 bases, in that order; junction bases with no gene match: 9. The CDR3 coding sequence is TGTGCCAGCAGCCCGATGGGACAGGGCGGGGAGACCCAGTACTTC. This encodes CASSPMGQGGETQYF.

The chain carries TRBV30 and TRBJ2-1; D possibly corresponds to TRBD2 (6 bases). The CDR3 runs to 11 residues. V lost 2 bases to trimming and J lost 9 bases, with 8 bases between them. Germline V CDR1 and CDR2: GTSNPN, SVGIG (reference sequence). The CDR3: CAWSQGGEQFF. The DNA of the CDR3 is TGTGCCTGGAGTCAGGGAGGTGAGCAGTTCTTC.

The chain couples TRBV28 to TRBJ2-7; D perhaps matches TRBD1 (5 bases). Deletions cut 7 bases from V and 2 bases from J, with 18 bases between. CDR1 is MDHEN and CDR2 is SYDVKM in the germline V gene. The CDR3 is made up of 15 amino acids. The CDR3 DNA follows: TGTGCCAGCACCATACGGGTTACAGGACCCTACGAGCAGTACTTC. It specifies CASTIRVTGPYEQYF.

The chain recombines TRBV6-2 or TRBV6-3 with TRBJ1-5; D is undetermined. The CDR3 contains 14 residues. V was cut by 5 bases and J by 5 bases, with 13 bases left in between. In germline, CDR1 is MNHEY, CDR2 SVGEGT. The CDR3, as DNA: TGTGCCAGCAGTGGAGGACCCGCCGATCAGCCCCAGCATTTT. Protein product: CASSGGPADQPQHF.

This clone was observed a few times. The rearrangement links TRBV11-2 to TRBJ1-1; perhaps TRBD1 as D (5 bases). V was clipped by 2 bases and J by 1 base, with 11 bases between them. This CDR3 comprises 15 residues. CDR1 is SGHAT and CDR2 is FQNNGV in the germline V gene. The CDR3 region is CASSLNPRANTEAFF. The CDR3 nucleotides read TGTGCCAGCAGCTTAAACCCCAGGGCGAACACTGAAGCTTTCTTT.

This clone was detected only a few times. The chain joins TRBV4-3 to TRBJ2-7, with TRBD1 matching 9 bases. Trimming removed 4 bases from V and 1 base from J; junction bases left unmatched: 5. Germline CDR1 reads LGHNA; CDR2 reads YSLEER. This CDR3 has 15 residues. The CDR3 is CASSRNRGQSYEQYF. The CDR3 DNA is TGCGCCAGCAGCCGAAACAGGGGGCAATCCTACGAGCAGTACTTC.

The chain uses TRBV7-3 and TRBJ2-1, with D perhaps being TRBD1 or TRBD2 (5 bases each). V lost 4 bases, J lost 0 bases, and 10 bases lay in between. The CDR3 has 15 residues. Germline CDR1 SGHTA, CDR2 FQGTGA. The chain's CDR3 is CASSSGPSSYNEQFF. The CDR3 region has the DNA TGTGCCAGCAGCTCGGGACCAAGCTCCTACAATGAGCAGTTCTTC.

Comments on this clone: This likely came from a read error, as a far larger clone is one base away. This sequence joins TRBV6-1 and TRBJ2-1; 12 positions match TRBD2. In germline, CDR1 is MNHNS, CDR2 SASEGT. This CDR3 region has 15 residues. CDR3 loop: CVSSEATSGSDEQFF. CDR3 DNA sequence: TGTGTCAGCAGTGAAGCGACTAGCGGGAGTGATGAGCAGTTCTTC.

The chain recombines TRBV29-1 with TRBJ2-5, with D possibly being TRBD2 (5 bases). Between the trimmed V and J ends, which lost 0 bases and 5 bases, there was a span of 13 bases. Germline CDR1 is SQVTM and CDR2 is ANQGSEA. The length of the CDR3 is 14 residues. The CDR3 region is CSVEEVRGRETQYF. The CDR3 DNA follows: TGCAGCGTTGAAGAAGTTCGGGGTCGGGAGACCCAGTACTTC.

The chain joins TRBV7-2 to TRBJ2-3; TRBD2 matches 8 bases. The ends lost 5 bases at V and 0 bases at J; junction bases unmatched: 7. CDR1 and CDR2 (germline): SGHTA, FQGNSA. CDR3 size: 16 residues. The DNA for the CDR3 is TGTGCCAGCAGCCCCCGACTAGCGCAGAGCACAGATACGCAGTATTTT. This gives the protein CASSPRLAQSTDTQYF.

This chain connects TRBV28 to TRBJ2-1; TRBD1 might be the D (6 bases). V gave up 5 bases and J gave up 0 bases, with 8 bases separating them. The germline gives CDR1 MDHEN, CDR2 SYDVKM. The CDR3 contains 14 residues. The CDR3 loop reads CASSGGPSYNEQFF. CDR3 nucleotides: TGTGCCAGCAGTGGGGGCCCCTCCTACAATGAGCAGTTCTTC.

The V and J genes are TRBV7-2 and TRBJ2-7; D gene uncertain. Germline CDR1 SGHTA, CDR2 FQGNSA. Trimming stripped 3 bases from V and 5 bases from J, with 14 bases between. The length of the CDR3 is 14 residues. The CDR3 DNA reads TGTGCCAGCAGCTTGGGGTCGGATTGGGACGAGCAGTACTTC. Translation: CASSLGSDWDEQYF.

The V call is TRBV5-4, the J call TRBJ2-3; possible D gene TRBD2, 5 bases. Deletions cut 3 bases from V and 1 base from J, with 6 bases between. There are 13 residues in the CDR3. The germline CDR1 and CDR2 sequences are SGHNT and YYREEE (reference sequence). The CDR3 reads CASSYSGTDTQYF. The CDR3 region has the DNA TGTGCCAGCAGCTATAGCGGCACAGATACGCAGTATTTT.

This chain links TRBV29-1 with TRBJ1-4; a weak D match, TRBD1 (5 bases). The germline CDR1 and CDR2 sequences are SQVTM and ANQGSEA. The CDR3 is made up of 14 amino acids. Trimming stripped 7 bases from V and 8 bases from J, with 20 bases between. The CDR3 DNA reads TGCAGCGCTCCGAGCGGGGGGTCTGGAGAAAAACTGTTTTTT. It is translated as CSAPSGGSGEKLFF.

The V and J genes are TRBV5-5 and TRBJ2-5; D uncertain. The CDR3 extends over 14 amino acids. The germline gives CDR1 SGHKS, CDR2 YYEKEE (reference sequence). Trimming stripped 4 bases from V and 1 base from J, with 11 bases between. Here the CDR3 DNA reads TGTGCCAGCAGCCCGGATGTGTTCCAAGAGACCCAGTACTTC. It yields the protein CASSPDVFQETQYF.

The chain carries TRBV12-5 and TRBJ1-2, with no clear D. The germline gives CDR1 LGHNT, CDR2 FRNRAP. V was clipped by 5 bases and J by 3 bases, with 16 bases between them. CDR3 length equals 15 residues. The CDR3 loop reads CASGPRVPPDYGYTF. The CDR3 region has the DNA TGTGCTAGTGGTCCCCGGGTCCCCCCTGACTATGGCTACACCTTC.

V gene TRBV5-1 combines with J gene TRBJ2-1; 8 bases are shared with TRBD2. The germline V gene encodes CDR1 SGHRS and CDR2 YFSETQ. The CDR3 runs to 16 residues. Trimming at V came to 5 bases and at J to 1 base, leaving 8 bases not matched to a gene. CDR3 sequence: CASRYTSGPSYNEQFF. In DNA form, the CDR3 reads TGCGCCAGCAGATATACTAGCGGACCTTCCTACAATGAGCAGTTCTTC.

This sequence joins TRBV6-5 and TRBJ1-1; D uncertain. Germline-derived CDR1 and CDR2 are MNHEY and SVGAGI. V was clipped by 0 bases and J by 0 bases, with 11 bases between them. CDR3 length: 16 residues. CDR3 region: CASSYSGRNLNTEAFF. The DNA for the CDR3 is TGTGCCAGCAGTTACTCAGGGCGCAACCTGAACACTGAAGCTTTCTTT.

The chain employs TRBV4-3 and TRBJ2-7; D may be TRBD1 (7 bases). V gave up 1 base and J gave up 5 bases, with 18 bases separating them. CDR1 is LGHNA and CDR2 is YSLEER in the germline V gene. There are 16 residues in the CDR3. The CDR3 bases are TGCGCCAGCAGCCAAGTCCTTCGGGGGCAGGGGGACGAGCAGTACTTC. Translated: CASSQVLRGQGDEQYF.

The V call is TRBV6-5, the J call TRBJ2-2, with a possible D match to TRBD1 (5 bases). The CDR3 length is 14 residues. CDR1 and CDR2 (germline): MNHEY, SVGAGI. The V and J ends lost 4 bases and 4 bases respectively, with 10 bases between them. CDR3 loop: CASSFRQTTGELFF. For the CDR3, the DNA is TGTGCCAGCAGTTTTCGACAGACCACCGGGGAGCTGTTTTTT.